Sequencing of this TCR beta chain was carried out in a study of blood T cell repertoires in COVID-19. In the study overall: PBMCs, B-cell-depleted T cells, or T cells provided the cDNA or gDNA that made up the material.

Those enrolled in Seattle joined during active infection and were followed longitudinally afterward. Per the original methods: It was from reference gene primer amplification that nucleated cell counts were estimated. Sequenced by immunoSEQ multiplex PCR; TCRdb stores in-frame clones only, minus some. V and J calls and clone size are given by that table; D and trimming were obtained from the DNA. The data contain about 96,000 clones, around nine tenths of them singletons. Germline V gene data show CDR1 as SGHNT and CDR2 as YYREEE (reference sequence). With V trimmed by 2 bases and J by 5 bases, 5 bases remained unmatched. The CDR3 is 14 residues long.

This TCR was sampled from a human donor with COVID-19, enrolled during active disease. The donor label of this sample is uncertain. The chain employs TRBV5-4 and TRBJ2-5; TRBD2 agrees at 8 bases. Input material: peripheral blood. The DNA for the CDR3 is TGTGCCAGCAGCTTAACGGGGGGGACGGAGACCCAGTACTTC. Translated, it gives CASSLTGGTETQYF.